This T cell receptor beta chain emerged from a study of Graves' ophthalmopathy and Graves' hyperthyroidism. The CDR3 runs to 14 residues. Trimming pared 1 base from V and 3 bases from J, leaving 6 bases between. CDR1 is SGHTA and CDR2 is FQGNSA in the germline V gene. This clonotype was detected ten times or more. Its antigen is still unknown. Certain patients were not enrolled. These were patients with other autoimmune diseases, uncontrolled infections, pregnancy or lactation. Beta-chain TCR CDR3 regions were amplified from RNA transcripts. The workflow started with a first-round RT-PCR run with HTBI primers and then moved on to a second-round multiplex PCR. In TCRdb, the multiplex PCR reads were re-called with MiXCR into one record per CDR3 protein. The sample carries 300,000 to 350,000 distinct CDR3 sequences, 15% to 20% recorded once. Study results and caveats: Separation of ophthalmopathy from stable hyperthyroidism was achieved by a 13-signature model, at approximately 90% sensitivity and just over 80% specificity.

The chain has TRBV7-2 and TRBJ2-2; D is unresolved. The sequence was obtained from an adult man with Graves' ophthalmopathy. Sequencing was performed on peripheral blood. CDR3 sequence (DNA): TGTGCCAGCAGCTTAGTAGTCTACACCGGGGAGCTGTTTTTT. This encodes CASSLVVYTGELFF.